What follows describes a single T cell receptor beta chain. What it recognizes is unknown. Other DNA sequences of this sample code for an identical CDR3. Trimming cost V 3 bases and J 2 bases; bases outside gene matches: 2. Germline CDR1 is KGHSH and CDR2 is LQKENI. The CDR3 has 14 amino acids. This sample was included in a study of Ad26.COV2.S vaccination and SARS-CoV-2 variants. The wider study: Doses of Ad26.COV2.S were injected into muscle once or twice, 56 days apart.

Study-wide results and caveats: Participants given vaccine showed non-spike TCR breadth similar to that of placebo recipients.

Regarding treatment: roughly 18 received Ad26.COV2.S at low or high dose, single or two shots; roughly five received placebo; per-sample allocation not given. Sampling was done on day 63 after the first vaccine or placebo injection. An Ad26 vector expressing Wuhan-strain SARS-CoV-2 spike served as the vaccine. Using immunoSEQ multiplex PCR, the repertoire was profiled, and TCRdb retains in-frame clones only, with some absent. The table shows some 300,000 clones, with 86% occurring only once. Source: peripheral blood, taken in a trial of Ad26.COV2.S vaccine versus placebo. This clonotype was sampled from a person between 18 and 65 years old who received the Ad26.COV2.S COVID-19 vaccine or a placebo. The gene calls are TRBV18 and TRBJ1-2, with 8 bases aligning to TRBD1. CDR3: CASSPPGGNYGYTF. DNA of the CDR3: TGTGCCAGCTCACCCCCAGGGGGCAACTATGGCTACACCTTC.